One sample yielded the 8 T cell receptor beta chains listed below, sequenced in a study of beta chain features in type 1 diabetes. Every bit of the isolated RNA underwent reverse transcription, so sequencing read expressed TCRB transcripts. TCRdb's table, derived via immunoSEQ multiplex PCR, lists solely in-frame clones and lacks some. The table shows approximately 300,000 clones, with about 11% occurring only once. Input material: naive CD4+ T cells from blood. These receptors were collected from a woman aged 25 to 39 in good health.

The table lists this clone with a few counts. V and J are TRBV19 and TRBJ1-5; 8 positions match TRBD1. After removal of 3 bases from V and 3 bases from J, the junction contained 4 bases not matched to a gene. This CDR3 is built from 15 residues. Germline CDR1 and CDR2: LNHDA and SQIVND (reference sequence). The CDR3 spells CASSIGQGLNQPQHF. CDR3 in DNA: TGTGCCAGTAGTATCGGACAGGGCCTCAATCAGCCCCAGCATTTT.

This clone appeared a single time. The V call is TRBV30, the J call TRBJ1-4, with D perhaps matching TRBD1 (6 bases). The V gene lost 0 bases and the J gene lost 0 bases, with 17 bases spanning the gap. The CDR3 loop spans 18 amino acids. From germline, CDR1 is GTSNPN and CDR2 SVGIG (reference sequence). CDR3 sequence: CAWSVSRAGTPTNEKLFF. The CDR3 region has the DNA TGTGCCTGGAGTGTATCAAGGGCCGGGACACCAACTAATGAAAAACTGTTTTTT.

The genes are TRBV9 and TRBJ2-6; TRBD1 agrees at 7 bases. This CDR3 contains 15 residues. Germline loops: CDR1 SGDLS, CDR2 YYNGEE. Trimming cost V 1 base and J 2 bases; bases outside gene matches: 0. The CDR3 nucleotides read TGTGCCAGCAGCGTACAGGGGGCTGGGGCCAACGTCCTGACTTTC. Encoded protein: CASSVQGAGANVLTF.

The rearrangement links TRBV11-1 to TRBJ1-1, with TRBD1 matching over 9 bases. J gave up 1 base and V 2 bases, and 2 bases lay outside the gene matches. In germline, CDR1 is SGHAT, CDR2 FQDESV (reference sequence). The CDR3 runs 15 residues. CDR3 in amino acids: CASSLTTGGNTEAFF. The CDR3 coding sequence is TGTGCCAGCAGCTTAACGACAGGGGGGAACACTGAAGCTTTCTTT.

In this sample, this clone turned up a few times. This rearrangement joins TRBV7-2 to TRBJ2-5, with 7 nucleotides matching TRBD1. The length of the CDR3 is 14 residues. The ends lost 1 base at V and 6 bases at J; junction bases unmatched: 5. CDR1 SGHTA and CDR2 FQGNSA come from the germline V gene. CDR3 nucleotide sequence: TGTGCCAGCAGCTTAGGTGACAGGGTACAGACCCAGTACTTC. It encodes CASSLGDRVQTQYF. Full variable domain (missing parts from reference TRBV7-2 and TRBJ2-5): GAGVSQSPSNKVTEKGKDVELRCDPISGHTALYWYRQSLGQGLEFLIYFQGNSAPDKSGLPSDRFSAERTGGSVSTLTIQRTQQEDSAVYLCASSLGDRVQTQYFGPGTRLLVL.

This clone was detected a few times. The genes are TRBV7-2 and TRBJ2-1; the match to TRBD1 covers 9 bases. Losses at the gene ends were 6 bases for V and 9 bases for J; bases not matched to a gene: 12. The CDR3 is made up of 15 amino acids. The germline CDR1 and CDR2 sequences are SGHTA and FQGNSA. The DNA for the CDR3 is TGTGCCAGCAGTCGGGCCGGGACAGGGAAGGCTGAGCAGTTCTTC. As protein: CASSRAGTGKAEQFF. The full variable domain, rest sourced from reference TRBV7-2 and TRBJ2-1, is GAGVSQSPSNKVTEKGKDVELRCDPISGHTALYWYRQSLGQGLEFLIYFQGNSAPDKSGLPSDRFSAERTGGSVSTLTIQRTQQEDSAVYLCASSRAGTGKAEQFFGPGTRLTVL.

The chain carries TRBV28 and TRBJ2-3; TRBD2 matches 8 bases. The germline CDR1 and CDR2 sequences are MDHEN and SYDVKM. The CDR3 sequence is 13 residues long. The ends lost 10 bases at V and 5 bases at J; junction bases unmatched: 8. The CDR3 DNA is TGTGCCACCGGGAGGGGTCAGGGAGATACGCAGTATTTT. Its protein is CATGRGQGDTQYF.

The chain links TRBV4-2 to TRBJ2-1; 16 bases agree with TRBD2. The length of the CDR3 is 17 residues. From germline, CDR1 is LGHNA and CDR2 YNFKEQ. V was pared by 4 bases and J by 5 bases, with 5 bases of the junction left unmatched. In nucleotides, the CDR3 is TGTGCCAGCAGCCTCGCCGGGACTAGCGGGAGGGACAATGAGCAGTTCTTC. Protein: CASSLAGTSGRDNEQFF.